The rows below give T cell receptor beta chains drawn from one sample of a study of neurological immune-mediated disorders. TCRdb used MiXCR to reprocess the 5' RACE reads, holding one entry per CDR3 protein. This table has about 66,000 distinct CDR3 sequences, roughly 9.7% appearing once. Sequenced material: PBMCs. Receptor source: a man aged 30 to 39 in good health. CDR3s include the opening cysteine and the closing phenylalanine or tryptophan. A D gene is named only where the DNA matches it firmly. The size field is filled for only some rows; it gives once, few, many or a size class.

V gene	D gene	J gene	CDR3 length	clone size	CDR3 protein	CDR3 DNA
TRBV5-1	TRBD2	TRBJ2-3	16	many	CASSTVGAGDTDTQYF	TGCGCCAGCAGCACCGTAGGGGCGGGAGACACAGATACGCAGTATTTT
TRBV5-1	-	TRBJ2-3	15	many	CASSYPGTSTDTQYF	TGCGCCAGCAGCTATCCCGGGACTAGCACAGATACGCAGTATTTT
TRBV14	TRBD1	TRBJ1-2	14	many	CASSQTGSYSGYTF	TGTGCCAGCAGCCAGACAGGGTCGTATAGTGGCTACACCTTC
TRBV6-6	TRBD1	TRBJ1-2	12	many	CASSLTGEGYTF	TGTGCCAGCAGCCTGACAGGGGAGGGCTACACCTTC
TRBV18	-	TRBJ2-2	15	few	CASSPQQTYTGELFF	TGTGCCAGCTCACCACAACAGACCTACACCGGGGAGCTGTTTTTT
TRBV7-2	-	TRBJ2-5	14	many	CASSPPWSQETQYF	TGTGCCAGCAGCCCTCCTTGGAGTCAAGAGACCCAGTACTTC
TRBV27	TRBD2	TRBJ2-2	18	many	CASSLSGRAPTNTGELFF	TGTGCCAGCAGTTTAAGCGGGAGGGCCCCTACGAACACCGGGGAGCTGTTTTTT
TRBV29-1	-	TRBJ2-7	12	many	CSVETGSNEQYF	TGCAGCGTTGAAACCGGGAGTAACGAGCAGTACTTC
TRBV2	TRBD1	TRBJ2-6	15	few	CAAGTGGSGANVLTF	TGTGCCGCCGGAACAGGGGGCTCTGGGGCCAACGTCCTGACTTTC
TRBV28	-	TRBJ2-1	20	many	CASSTTRQVERFGSYNEQFF	TGTGCCAGCAGTACGACTCGGCAGGTGGAGAGGTTCGGTTCCTACAATGAGCAGTTCTTC
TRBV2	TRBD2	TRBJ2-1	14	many	CASSRLAGVDRQFF	TGTGCCAGCAGTAGACTAGCGGGAGTAGATAGGCAGTTCTTC
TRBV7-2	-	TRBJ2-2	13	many	CASSLQSTGELFF	TGTGCCAGCAGCTTACAGAGCACCGGGGAGCTGTTTTTT
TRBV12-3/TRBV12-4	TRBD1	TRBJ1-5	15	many	CASSFQGQVNQPQHF	TGTGCCAGCAGTTTTCAGGGACAGGTAAATCAGCCCCAGCATTTT
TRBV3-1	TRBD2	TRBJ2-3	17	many	CASSSRRTSGTTDTQYF	TGTGCCAGCAGCTCCCGTAGGACTAGCGGGACCACAGATACGCAGTATTTT
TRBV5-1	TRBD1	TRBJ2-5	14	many	CASMGQGGQETQYF	TGCGCCAGCATGGGACAGGGTGGGCAAGAGACCCAGTACTTC
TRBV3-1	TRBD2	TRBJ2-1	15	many	CASSSQGTRGVEQFF	TGTGCCAGCAGCTCCCAAGGGACTAGAGGTGTTGAGCAGTTCTTC
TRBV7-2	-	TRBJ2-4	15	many	CASSFDPSYKNIQYF	TGTGCCAGCAGCTTTGATCCTTCTTACAAAAACATTCAGTACTTC
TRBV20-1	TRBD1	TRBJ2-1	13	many	CSVTGFGPDEQFF	TGCAGTGTGACAGGGTTTGGGCCCGATGAGCAGTTCTTC
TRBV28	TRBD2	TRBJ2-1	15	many	CASIPLAGGTYEQFF	TGTGCCAGCATCCCTCTAGCGGGAGGAACCTATGAGCAGTTCTTC
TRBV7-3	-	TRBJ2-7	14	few	CASSPTRPTYERYF	TGTGCCAGCAGCCCCACACGGCCCACCTACGAGCGGTACTTC
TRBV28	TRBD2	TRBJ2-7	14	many	CASTLGLAAYEQYF	TGTGCCAGCACTCTGGGGCTAGCGGCCTACGAGCAGTACTTC
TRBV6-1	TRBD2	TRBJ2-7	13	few	CASSLAGVYEQYF	TGTGCCAGCAGTCTAGCGGGAGTTTACGAGCAGTACTTC
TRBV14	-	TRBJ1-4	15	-	CASSPRIGHGEKLFF	TGTGCCAGCAGCCCACGAATTGGCCACGGTGAAAAACTGTTTTTT
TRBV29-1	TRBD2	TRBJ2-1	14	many	CSVELLAGVFEQFF	TGCAGCGTGGAACTACTAGCGGGAGTATTTGAGCAGTTCTTC
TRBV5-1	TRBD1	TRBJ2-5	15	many	CASSYGTGYQETQYF	TGCGCCAGCAGCTATGGGACAGGGTACCAAGAGACCCAGTACTTC
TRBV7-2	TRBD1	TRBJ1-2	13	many	CASSFDDRGGYTF	TGTGCCAGCAGCTTCGATGACAGGGGCGGCTACACCTTC
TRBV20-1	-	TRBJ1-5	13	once	CSASQYSNQPQHF	TGCAGTGCTAGTCAGTACAGCAATCAGCCCCAGCATTTT
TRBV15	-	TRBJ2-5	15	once	CATSRDRDPLETQYF	TGTGCCACCAGCAGAGACCGGGACCCGCTGGAGACCCAGTACTTC
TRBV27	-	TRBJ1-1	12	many	CATSSVNTEAFF	TGTGCCACCTCGTCTGTGAACACTGAAGCTTTCTTT
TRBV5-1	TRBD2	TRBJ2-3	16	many	CASSLGLADSTDTQYF	TGCGCCAGCAGCTTGGGACTAGCGGATAGCACAGATACGCAGTATTTT
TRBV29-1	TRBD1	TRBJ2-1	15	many	CSVGSGQGTYNEQFF	TGCAGCGTCGGATCAGGACAGGGCACCTACAATGAGCAGTTCTTC
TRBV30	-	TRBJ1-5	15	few	CAWSQGSRGHQPQHF	TGTGCCTGGAGCCAAGGAAGCAGGGGACATCAGCCCCAGCATTTT
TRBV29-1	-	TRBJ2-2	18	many	CSVEDTIQGGVNTGELFF	TGCAGCGTTGAAGATACGATCCAGGGGGGAGTGAACACCGGGGAGCTGTTTTTT
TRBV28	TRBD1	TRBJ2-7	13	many	CASSATGNYEQYF	TGTGCCAGCAGTGCGACAGGGAACTACGAGCAGTACTTC
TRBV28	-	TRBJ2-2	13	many	CASSWSYPGELFF	TGTGCCAGCAGTTGGTCTTACCCCGGGGAGCTGTTTTTT
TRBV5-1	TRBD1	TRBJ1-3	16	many	CASSRNGQGAGNTIYF	TGCGCCAGCAGCCGAAACGGACAGGGGGCTGGAAACACCATATATTTT
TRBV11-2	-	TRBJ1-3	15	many	CASSPGHYSGNTIYF	TGTGCCAGCAGCCCCGGACATTACTCTGGAAACACCATATATTTT
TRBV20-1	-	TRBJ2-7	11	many	CSAGDTYEQYF	TGCAGTGCCGGGGATACCTACGAGCAGTACTTC
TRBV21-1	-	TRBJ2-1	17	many	CASSKESLAGGYNEQFF	TGTGCCAGCAGCAAAGAGAGTCTAGCGGGAGGATACAATGAGCAGTTCTTC
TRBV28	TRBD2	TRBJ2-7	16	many	CASSLFASGSSYEQYF	TGTGCCAGCAGTTTATTTGCTAGCGGGAGCTCCTACGAGCAGTACTTC
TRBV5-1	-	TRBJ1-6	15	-	CASSFVPEDNSPLHF	TGCGCCAGCAGCTTTGTGCCCGAGGATAATTCACCCCTCCACTTT
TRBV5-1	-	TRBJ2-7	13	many	CASTPGRGYEQYF	TGCGCCAGCACCCCCGGACGGGGCTACGAGCAGTACTTC
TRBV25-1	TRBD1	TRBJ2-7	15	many	CASSAGTGGNYEQYF	TGTGCCAGCAGTGCTGGGACAGGGGGCAACTACGAGCAGTACTTC
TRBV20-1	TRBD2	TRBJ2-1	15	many	CSAPDTSGRIDEQFF	TGCAGTGCTCCTGATACTAGCGGGAGAATAGATGAGCAGTTCTTC
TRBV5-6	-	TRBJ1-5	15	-	CDSSLGFGSNQHQHF	TGTGACAGCAGCTTGGGCTTTGGTAGCAATCAGCACCAGCATTTT
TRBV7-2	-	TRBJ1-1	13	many	CASSARGGTEAFF	TGTGCCAGCAGCGCCCGTGGGGGTACTGAAGCTTTCTTT
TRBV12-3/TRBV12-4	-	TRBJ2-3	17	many	CASSKGVGGSGADTQYF	TGTGCCAGCAGTAAGGGAGTAGGAGGAAGCGGTGCTGATACGCAGTATTTT
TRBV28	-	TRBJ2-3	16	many	CASSRPRDTYTDTQYF	TGTGCCAGCAGCCGACCACGGGACACCTACACAGATACGCAGTATTTT
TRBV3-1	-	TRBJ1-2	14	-	CASSQRVSDYGYTF	TGTGCCAGCAGCCAACGGGTTTCTGACTATGGCTACACCTTC
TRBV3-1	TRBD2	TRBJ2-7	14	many	CASSPGTSAYEQYF	TGTGCCAGCAGTCCCGGGACTAGTGCTTACGAGCAGTACTTC
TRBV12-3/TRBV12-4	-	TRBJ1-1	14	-	CASSLGGSDTEAFF	TGTGCCAGCAGTTTGGGAGGGTCCGACACTGAAGCTTTCTTT
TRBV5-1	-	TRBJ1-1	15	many	CASSLATARNTEAFF	TGCGCCAGCAGCTTGGCGACAGCAAGGAACACTGAAGCTTTCTTT
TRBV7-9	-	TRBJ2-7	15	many	CASNWQGHGDAEQYF	TGTGCCAGCAACTGGCAGGGGCACGGGGACGCCGAGCAGTACTTC
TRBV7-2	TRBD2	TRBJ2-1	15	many	CASSYLGLIADEQFF	TGTGCCAGCAGCTACTTGGGACTAATAGCGGATGAGCAGTTCTTC
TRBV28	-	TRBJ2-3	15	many	CAIQLREGSTDTQYF	TGTGCCATCCAGTTACGGGAAGGGAGCACAGATACGCAGTATTTT
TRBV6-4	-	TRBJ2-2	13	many	CASSESGTGELFF	TGTGCCAGCAGTGAAAGTGGGACCGGGGAGCTGTTTTTT
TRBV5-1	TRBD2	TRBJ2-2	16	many	CASSSLGLAVPGELFF	TGCGCCAGCAGCTCTCTGGGACTAGCTGTCCCCGGGGAGCTGTTTTTT
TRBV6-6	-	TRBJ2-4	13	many	CASSVLQGNIQYF	TGTGCCAGCAGTGTCCTACAGGGAAACATTCAGTACTTC
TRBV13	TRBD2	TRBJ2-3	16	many	CASSYPSGSGADTQYF	TGTGCCAGCAGCTACCCTAGCGGGAGCGGGGCAGATACGCAGTATTTT